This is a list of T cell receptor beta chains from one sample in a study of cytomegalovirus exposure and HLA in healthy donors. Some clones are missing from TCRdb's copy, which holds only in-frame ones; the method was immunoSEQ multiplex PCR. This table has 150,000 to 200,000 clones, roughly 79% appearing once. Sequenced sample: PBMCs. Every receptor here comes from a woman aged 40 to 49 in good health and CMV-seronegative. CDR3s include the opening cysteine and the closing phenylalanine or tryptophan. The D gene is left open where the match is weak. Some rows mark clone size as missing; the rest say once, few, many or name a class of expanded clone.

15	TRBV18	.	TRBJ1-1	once	TGTGCCAGCTCGGAACTCGGGACACTGAACACTGAAGCTTTCTTT	CASSELGTLNTEAFF
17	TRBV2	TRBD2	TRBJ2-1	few	TGTGCCAGCAGTGAGGGGGGAGGCGGGAGATCGTCCAATGAGCAGTTCTTC	CASSEGGGGRSSNEQFF
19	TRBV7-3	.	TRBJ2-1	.	TGTGCCAGCAGCTTAACGGTACTTTCGGCGGGGAGCTCCTACAATGAGCAGTTCTTC	CASSLTVLSAGSSYNEQFF
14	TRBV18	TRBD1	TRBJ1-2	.	TGTGCCAGCTCGGAACAACAGGGGGCGGAGGGCTACACCTTC	CASSEQQGAEGYTF
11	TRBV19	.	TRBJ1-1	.	TGTGCCAGTAGTCTAGGGGGACATATTTTCTTT	CASSLGGHIFF
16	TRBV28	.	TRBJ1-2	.	TGTGCCAGCACCAACCCAGGTGGAGGACGATCTTATGGCTACACCTTC	CASTNPGGGRSYGYTF
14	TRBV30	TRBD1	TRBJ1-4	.	TGTGCCTGGGAGAAACAGGGGATCGGAGAAAAACTGTTTTTT	CAWEKQGIGEKLFF
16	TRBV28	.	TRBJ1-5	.	TGTGCCAGCAAGGGAGTTGATGGTTATAGCAATCAGCCCCAGCATTTT	CASKGVDGYSNQPQHF
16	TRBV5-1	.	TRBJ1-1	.	TGCGCCAGCAGCTTGGTCGAGGGTAGGCTGGGCACTGAAGCTTTCTTT	CASSLVEGRLGTEAFF
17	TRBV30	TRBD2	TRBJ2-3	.	TGTGCCTGGAGCGCCAGAATCGGACTAGCTAGCACAGATACGCAGTATTTT	CAWSARIGLASTDTQYF
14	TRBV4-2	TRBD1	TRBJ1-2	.	TGTGCCAGCAGCCACGGACAGGCGAACTATGGCTACACCTTC	CASSHGQANYGYTF
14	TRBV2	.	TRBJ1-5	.	TGTGCCAGCAGTGAAGTCGAGCAATATCAGCCCCAGCATTTT	CASSEVEQYQPQHF
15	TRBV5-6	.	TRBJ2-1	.	TGTGCCAGCAGCTTTCTGGGGGCCGGGTACAATGAGCAGTTCTTC	CASSFLGAGYNEQFF
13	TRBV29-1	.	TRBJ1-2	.	TGCAGCGTTGTTGCAGGGAAGATGTATGGCTACACCTTC	CSVVAGKMYGYTF
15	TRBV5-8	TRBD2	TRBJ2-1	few	TGTGCCAGCAGCTCATTTAGCGGGAGTTACAATGAGCAGTTCTTC	CASSSFSGSYNEQFF
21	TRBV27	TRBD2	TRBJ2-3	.	TGTGCCAGCAGTCCTTGGCCGGGACTAGCGGGACTTCAGGCGAGCACAGATACGCAGTATTTT	CASSPWPGLAGLQASTDTQYF
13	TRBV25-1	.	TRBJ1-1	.	TGTGCCAGCAGTCTATCGCTGAACACTGAAGCTTTCTTT	CASSLSLNTEAFF
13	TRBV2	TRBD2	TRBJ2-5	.	TGTGCCAGCAGTGAAGAAGCGGGGGGGACCCAGTACTTC	CASSEEAGGTQYF
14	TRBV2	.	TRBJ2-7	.	TGTGCCAGCAAATTTGCAGTGTCCAACTACGAGCAGTACTTC	CASKFAVSNYEQYF
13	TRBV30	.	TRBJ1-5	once	TGTGCCTGGGGAGGACAGTCGAATCAGCCCCAGCATTTT	CAWGGQSNQPQHF